The sequence of this T cell receptor (beta chain) was determined in a study of early T cells in non-severe SARS-CoV-2 infection. Turning to the study itself: The input, bulk RNA from unsorted whole blood, was sequenced, and chains were unpaired. Overall study results and limits: Sequences matched to VDJdb favored anti-spike CD8 responses, while private and CD4 specificities were missed.

Unmatched junction bases numbered 4, after V lost 1 base and J lost 5 bases. CDR3 size: 14 residues. Per germline, CDR1 LGHDT and CDR2 YNNKEL (reference sequence). This clonotype appeared once. Its matching antigen is unknown. Individual cDNA molecules each received unique molecular identifiers attached to them. TCRdb called the 5' RACE reads again in MiXCR, with one record for every CDR3 protein. Seen here are under 80,000 distinct CDR3 sequences, approximately 12% observed once, and the top ten hold 4% to 5%. The TCR sequence derives from an adult who was a healthcare worker with PCR-confirmed SARS-CoV-2 infection or an uninfected control (not recorded which). V gene TRBV3-1 combines with J gene TRBJ1-2; TRBD1 matches at 7 bases. The sample consisted of whole blood. The CDR3 loop is CASSQVGTAYGYTF. The DNA of the CDR3 is TGTGCCAGCAGCCAAGTTGGGACAGCATATGGCTACACCTTC.